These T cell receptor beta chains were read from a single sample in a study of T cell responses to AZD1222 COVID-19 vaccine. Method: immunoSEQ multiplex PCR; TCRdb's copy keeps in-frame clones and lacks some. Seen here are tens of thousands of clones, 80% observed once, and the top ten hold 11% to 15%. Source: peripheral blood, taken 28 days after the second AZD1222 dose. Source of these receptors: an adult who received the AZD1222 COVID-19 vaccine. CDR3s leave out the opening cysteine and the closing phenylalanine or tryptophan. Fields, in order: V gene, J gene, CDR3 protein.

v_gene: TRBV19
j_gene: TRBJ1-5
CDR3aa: ASSDFAVRLRVPRNQPQH

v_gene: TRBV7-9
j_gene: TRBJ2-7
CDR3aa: ASSLAGKHEQY

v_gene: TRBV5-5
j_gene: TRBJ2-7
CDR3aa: ASSWDSSGRQQY

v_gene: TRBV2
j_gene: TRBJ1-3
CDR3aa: ASSEYGGPQHTIY

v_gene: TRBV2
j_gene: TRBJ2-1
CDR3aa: ASGAGLGGQF

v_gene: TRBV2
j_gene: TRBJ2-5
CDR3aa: ASSDWAETQY

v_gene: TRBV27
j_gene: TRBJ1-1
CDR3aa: ASSFKPGDTEAF

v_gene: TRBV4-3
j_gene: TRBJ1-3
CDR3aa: ASSHNTGTGGNTIY

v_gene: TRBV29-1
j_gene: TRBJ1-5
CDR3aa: SVGPSSNQPQH

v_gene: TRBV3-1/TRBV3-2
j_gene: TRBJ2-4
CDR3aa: ASSPSGSAGGPKNIQY

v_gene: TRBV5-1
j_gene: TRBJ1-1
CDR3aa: ASSSTGDAGGRAF

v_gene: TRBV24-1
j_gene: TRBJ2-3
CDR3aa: ATSDFTDTQY

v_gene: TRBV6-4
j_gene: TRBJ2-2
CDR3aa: ASLGLAGGFNTGELF

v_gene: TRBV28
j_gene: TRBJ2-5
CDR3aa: ASSLLNLGETQY

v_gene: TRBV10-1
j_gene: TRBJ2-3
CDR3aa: ARSEGASGGTETRTDTQY

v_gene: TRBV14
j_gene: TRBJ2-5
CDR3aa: ASSLFPGQGLQTQY

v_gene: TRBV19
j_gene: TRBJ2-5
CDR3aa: ASTKSQPGQGIGETQY

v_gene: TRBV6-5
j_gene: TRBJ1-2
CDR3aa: ASRTGTGDNYGYT

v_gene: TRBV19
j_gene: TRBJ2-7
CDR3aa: ASSTSSLSVLEQY

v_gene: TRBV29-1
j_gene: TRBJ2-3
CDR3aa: SVARASSTDTQY

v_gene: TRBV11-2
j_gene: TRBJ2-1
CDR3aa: ASSLVGSSYNEQF

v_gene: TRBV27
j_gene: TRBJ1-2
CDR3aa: ASSLIRTSGYT

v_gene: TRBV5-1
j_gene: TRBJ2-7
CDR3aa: ASSTLAGGGSYEQY

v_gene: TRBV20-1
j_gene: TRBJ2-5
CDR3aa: SASDPLAGGETQY

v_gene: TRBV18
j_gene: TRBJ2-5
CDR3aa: ASSRQGREETQY

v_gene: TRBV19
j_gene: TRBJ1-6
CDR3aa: ASRWTGVDNSPLH

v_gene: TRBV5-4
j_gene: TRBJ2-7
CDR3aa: ASSTLSYEQY

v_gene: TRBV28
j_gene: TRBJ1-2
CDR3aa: ASRSPLFSDRGYGYT

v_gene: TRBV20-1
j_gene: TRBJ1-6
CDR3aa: SASGDAPSPLH

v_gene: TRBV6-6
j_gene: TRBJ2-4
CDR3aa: ASSRSIGGQAAPFGLSAKNIQY

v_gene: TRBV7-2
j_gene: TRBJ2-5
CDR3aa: ASSSGLSLNEETQY

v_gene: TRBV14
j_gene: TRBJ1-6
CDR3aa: ASSQARDFQRSPLH

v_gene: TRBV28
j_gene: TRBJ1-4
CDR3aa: ASSSPRQGSREKLF

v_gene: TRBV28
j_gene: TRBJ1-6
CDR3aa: ASSRRDRSPTLH

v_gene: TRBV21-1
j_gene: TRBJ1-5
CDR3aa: ASSLGQGFYSNQPQH

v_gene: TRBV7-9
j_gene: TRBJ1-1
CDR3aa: ASILQTNTEAF

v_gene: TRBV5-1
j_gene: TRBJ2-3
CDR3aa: ASSNNVGGSTDTQY

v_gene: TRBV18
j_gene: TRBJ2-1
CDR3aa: ASSPQTSGGGNEQF

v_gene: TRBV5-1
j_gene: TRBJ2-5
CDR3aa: ASSLGVTSSVPRSPKETQY

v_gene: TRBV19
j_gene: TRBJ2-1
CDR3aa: ASDRGASGYRTYNEQF

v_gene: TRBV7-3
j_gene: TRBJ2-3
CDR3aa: ASSRTGISTDTQY

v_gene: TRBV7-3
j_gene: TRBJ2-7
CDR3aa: ASSLQTGSSYEQY

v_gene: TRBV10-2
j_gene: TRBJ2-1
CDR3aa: ASSDWGGYGNEQF

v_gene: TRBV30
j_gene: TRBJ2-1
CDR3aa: AWKNPGNEQF